The TCR beta chain described here comes from a study of blood T cell repertoires in COVID-19. Study in general: T cells, B-cell-depleted T cells, or PBMCs provided the cDNA or gDNA that served as material.

Assay: immunoSEQ multiplex PCR; the TCRdb copy retains only in-frame clones and omits some. The table lists about 200,000 clones, roughly 80% of them singletons. The specimen was peripheral blood. The receptor was derived from a man aged 60 to 69 with COVID-19, enrolled during active disease.

The CDR3 loop reads CATSDVSGRSTYEQFF. CDR3 bases: TGTGCCACCAGTGACGTTAGCGGGAGGTCTACATATGAGCAGTTCTTC. The V gene is TRBV24-1, the J gene TRBJ2-1; 10 bases line up with TRBD2. The germline gives CDR1 KGHDR, CDR2 SFDVKD. The CDR3 totals 16 residues. J was trimmed by 8 bases and V by 4 bases; bases with no gene match: 10.